This T cell receptor beta chain was found in a study of cytomegalovirus exposure and HLA in healthy donors. PCR used 60 Vbeta primers and 13 Jbeta primers. The assay was immunoSEQ multiplex PCR, and TCRdb's table has in-frame clones only and misses some. The table shows 100,000 or so clones, with 70% to 80% occurring only once. The V end was cut by 4 bases, the J end by 7 bases, with 18 bases between. Germline V gene data show CDR1 as SGDLS and CDR2 as YYNGEE. This CDR3 region has 15 residues. On this clone: What it binds is unknown.

Study-level findings and limits: It was reportedly the case that the classifier diagnosed cytomegalovirus status with high specificity and sensitivity. As a later analysis showed, a missense DCLRE1C variant was linked to trimming of TCR beta V- and J-genes.

The receptor was isolated from a female donor in good health and CMV-seropositive. The specimen sequenced was PBMCs. The chain links TRBV9 to TRBJ1-5, with a possible D match to TRBD1 (5 bases). The CDR3 nucleotides are TGTGCCAGCAGCCCGGATTCCCAGGGTCGCCAGCCCCAGCATTTT. Translated, it gives CASSPDSQGRQPQHF.